Presented here are 22 T cell receptor beta chains from one specimen sequenced in a study of OX40 agonist ivuxolimab in advanced cancers. The library was obtained by the immunoSEQ multiplex PCR assay. TCRdb mirrors the immuneACCESS table, restricted to in-frame sequences. Some clones are absent from its copies; in checked studies, under half trace to an unresolved V gene, and the reason for the others is unknown. The sample yields about 93,000 clones; about 88% were counted once. Approximately 0.35% of the sample belongs to the ten largest clones. This material consisted of CD4+ or CD8+ T cells sorted from blood, taken in a trial of the OX40 agonist ivuxolimab. These receptors came from an adult with an advanced solid tumor such as melanoma, head and neck, liver or kidney cancer.

The CDR3 here is CASSARTGNYGYTF. The CDR3 bases are TGTGCCAGCAGCGCCAGGACAGGGAACTATGGCTACACCTTC. This sequence joins TRBV28 and TRBJ1-2, with TRBD1 identical over 8 bases. CDR1 is MDHEN and CDR2 is SYDVKM in the germline V gene. After removal of 6 bases from V and 2 bases from J, the junction contained 5 bases not matched to a gene. CDR3 size: 14 residues.

The rearrangement joins TRBV6-1 to TRBJ2-3; no firm D call. This CDR3 has 13 residues. The germline V and J ends were trimmed by 5 bases and 1 base, with 7 bases remaining between them. The germline V gene has CDR1 MNHNS and CDR2 SASEGT. CDR3 sequence (DNA): TGTGCCAGCAGTCAAGTCCGCACAGATACGCAGTATTTT. As protein: CASSQVRTDTQYF.

Here the CDR3 reads CASSELTSITGELFF. The CDR3 nucleotides are TGTGCCAGCAGTGAACTTACTAGTATCACCGGGGAGCTGTTTTTT. The chain recombines TRBV2 with TRBJ2-2, with a possible D match to TRBD2 (5 bases). The germline CDR1 and CDR2 sequences are SNHLY and FYNNEI. V lost 2 bases, J lost 4 bases, and 11 bases lay in between. CDR3 length equals 15 residues.

The chain uses TRBV29-1 and TRBJ1-2; D gene uncertain. CDR3 size: 8 residues. With 3 bases removed from V and 7 bases from J, the gap between germline ends came to 0 bases. Germline V lookup: CDR1 SQVTM, CDR2 ANQGSEA. The CDR3 loop reads CSVDGYTF. The CDR3 coding sequence is TGCAGCGTTGATGGCTACACCTTC.

V is TRBV5-1 and J is TRBJ2-7, with a weak D call TRBD1 (6 bases). This CDR3 has 15 residues. V was shortened by 0 bases and J by 4 bases, with 14 bases between the two germline ends. Germline V gives CDR1 SGHRS, CDR2 YFSETQ. This CDR3 is CASSLDLMGAYEQYF. The CDR3 DNA is TGCGCCAGCAGCTTGGATCTAATGGGGGCTTACGAGCAGTACTTC.

The chain links TRBV9 to TRBJ1-1; 8 nucleotides align to TRBD1. Germline lookup yields CDR1 SGDLS and CDR2 YYNGEE. V lost 7 bases, J lost 4 bases, and 3 bases stayed unmatched. The CDR3 loop spans 12 amino acids. CDR3 nucleotide sequence: TGTGCCAGCCAGGGGGCGGGCACTGAAGCTTTCTTT. The encoded protein is CASQGAGTEAFF.

This chain joins TRBV10-3 and TRBJ1-1; possibly TRBD1 for D (5 bases). Trimming took 3 bases from V and 5 from J, leaving 13 bases between them. The germline V gene encodes CDR1 ENHRY and CDR2 SYGVKD. The CDR3 is 14 residues long. As DNA, the CDR3 is TGTGCCATCAGTGATGGGGGGGGAGGAACTGAAGCTTTCTTT. It specifies CAISDGGGGTEAFF.

V and J are TRBV9 and TRBJ2-3; no clear D. Germline CDR1 is SGDLS and CDR2 is YYNGEE. This CDR3 comprises 15 residues. Trimming cost V 4 bases and J 7 bases, with 19 bases left between them. The CDR3 sequence: CASSPQTGSVNTQYF. CDR3 DNA: TGTGCCAGCAGCCCGCAGACGGGCAGCGTGAATACGCAGTATTTT.

This rearrangement joins TRBV19 to TRBJ1-1; TRBD1 matches 7 bases. The V and J ends lost 3 bases and 7 bases, in that order; junction bases with no gene match: 5. Germline CDR1 LNHDA, CDR2 SQIVND (reference sequence). The CDR3 has 13 residues. CDR3: CASSIDRAGEAFF. The CDR3 nucleotides are TGTGCCAGTAGTATCGACAGGGCCGGTGAAGCTTTCTTT.

This chain uses TRBV6-6 with TRBJ2-7; D not certain. Between the trimmed V and J ends, which lost 6 bases and 2 bases, there was a span of 14 bases. Per germline, CDR1 MNHNY and CDR2 SVGAGI (reference sequence). The CDR3 loop spans 14 amino acids. The CDR3 loop is CASRPGQETYEQYF. In DNA, the CDR3 is TGTGCCAGCAGGCCCGGCCAGGAGACCTACGAGCAGTACTTC.

This clone was observed a handful of times. This sequence joins TRBV28 and TRBJ2-1; D ambiguous. V lost 3 bases and J lost 8, with 5 bases in between. This CDR3 is 11 amino acids long. CDR1 and CDR2 (germline): MDHEN, SYDVKM. The CDR3 loop reads CASSFLHEQFF. The CDR3 nucleotides read TGTGCCAGCAGTTTTCTTCATGAGCAGTTCTTC.

The CDR3 loop is CASSQDPTGPGNTIYF. The CDR3 nucleotides read TGTGCCAGCAGCCAAGATCCGACAGGCCCCGGAAACACCATATATTTT. The rearrangement uses TRBV4-2 and TRBJ1-3; possibly TRBD1 for D (6 bases). The germline gives CDR1 LGHNA, CDR2 YNFKEQ. There are 16 residues in the CDR3. V gave up 0 bases and J gave up 4 bases, with 13 bases separating them.

This clone has just a few counts. J is TRBJ1-1 and V is TRBV19, with TRBD1 matching over 7 bases. From germline, CDR1 is LNHDA and CDR2 SQIVND (reference sequence). V was pared by 5 bases and J by 4 bases, with 10 bases of the junction left unmatched. The CDR3 is made up of 15 amino acids. As DNA, the CDR3 is TGTGCCAGTAGTGAGTTAGACAGGGACGGCACTGAAGCTTTCTTT. It yields the protein CASSELDRDGTEAFF.

This clone was recorded only once. The chain links TRBV19 to TRBJ1-1; D unclear. This CDR3 region has 12 residues. V was clipped by 9 bases and J by 5 bases, with 13 bases between them. Germline loops: CDR1 LNHDA, CDR2 SQIVND (reference sequence). The CDR3 is CASTRAGTEAFF. CDR3 in DNA: TGTGCCAGCACTCGGGCCGGGACTGAAGCTTTCTTT.

The CDR3 loop reads CASSQGVHLNQKLFF. The CDR3 region has the DNA TGTGCCAGCAGCCAAGGAGTTCACCTCAATCAAAAACTGTTTTTT. The V and J genes are TRBV14 and TRBJ1-4; no reliable D call. The CDR3 extends over 15 amino acids. Trimming took off 1 base at V and 9 bases at J, with 15 bases between the two ends. Germline lookup yields CDR1 SGHDN and CDR2 FVKESK. Full variable domain (missing parts from reference TRBV14 and TRBJ1-4): EAGVTQFPSHSVIEKGQTVTLRCDPISGHDNLYWYRRVMGKEIKFLLHFVKESKQDESGMPNNRFLAERTGGTYSTLKVQPAELEDSGVYFCASSQGVHLNQKLFFGSGTQLSVL.

The chain combines TRBV4-2 with TRBJ2-7; 8 nucleotides align to TRBD1. Germline CDR1 is LGHNA and CDR2 is YNFKEQ. Trimming removed 2 bases from V and 0 bases from J; junction bases left unmatched: 6. This CDR3 contains 16 residues. The CDR3 here is CASSQRGQASSYEQYF. The CDR3 bases are TGTGCCAGCAGCCAAAGGGGACAGGCCAGCTCCTACGAGCAGTACTTC.

The chain uses TRBV10-3 and TRBJ2-5; 10 nucleotides line up with TRBD2. The ends lost 4 bases at V and 7 bases at J; junction bases unmatched: 12. This CDR3 region has 16 residues. Germline CDR1 and CDR2: ENHRY and SYGVKD. The CDR3 spells CAISAVTSGHVGTQYF. The CDR3 bases are TGTGCCATCAGTGCGGTGACTAGCGGGCACGTGGGGACCCAGTACTTC.

This chain joins TRBV11-3 and TRBJ2-3; unclear D gene. The CDR3 length is 14 residues. Trimming removed 2 bases from V and 0 bases from J, with 6 bases in between. Germline CDR1 is SGHNT and CDR2 is YENEEA. The CDR3 loop is CASSLTPSTDTQYF. Here the CDR3 DNA reads TGTGCCAGCAGCTTAACCCCTAGCACAGATACGCAGTATTTT.

The chain joins TRBV4-3 to TRBJ1-3; D may be TRBD1 (5 bases). Germline V gene lookup returns CDR1 LGHNA and CDR2 YSLEER. Trimming removed 0 bases from V and 2 bases from J, with 14 bases in between. The CDR3 contains 17 residues. In nucleotides, the CDR3 is TGCGCCAGCAGCCAAGATGAGTACGGGGCTACTGGAAACACCATATATTTT. It translates to CASSQDEYGATGNTIYF.

V gene TRBV4-2 combines with J gene TRBJ2-3; the D gene is possibly TRBD2 (6 bases). Germline CDR1 reads LGHNA; CDR2 reads YNFKEQ. Trimming shortened V by 3 bases and J by 8 bases, and 21 bases separated the two germline ends. This CDR3 contains 16 residues. The DNA for the CDR3 is TGTGCCAGCAGCCAGGACGGACAAGGCCTCGGGGGTACGCAGTATTTT. This codes for CASSQDGQGLGGTQYF.

The chain employs TRBV7-9 and TRBJ2-3, with D tentatively TRBD2 (5 bases). The CDR3 loop spans 14 amino acids. The V gene lost 5 bases and the J gene lost 5 bases, with 14 bases spanning the gap. CDR1 is SEHNR, CDR2 FQNEAQ, per germline (reference sequence). This chain's CDR3 is CASSPSGVGDTQYF. Here the CDR3 DNA reads TGTGCCAGCAGCCCCAGCGGAGTAGGAGATACGCAGTATTTT.

The chain joins TRBV27 to TRBJ1-1, with 7 bases that match TRBD1. V lost 5 bases, J lost 7 bases, and 4 bases stayed unmatched. The length of the CDR3 is 12 residues. Germline V gene lookup returns CDR1 MNHEY and CDR2 SMNVEV (reference sequence). The CDR3 nucleotides read TGTGCCAGCAGTGTCAGACAGGGTGAAGCTTTCTTT. Its protein product is CASSVRQGEAFF.